This passage covers 32 T cell receptor beta chains from one sample sequenced in a study of memory CD4+ T cells and cytomegalovirus serostatus. Repertoires were generated with immunoSEQ multiplex PCR, while TCRdb's copy carries only in-frame clones and drops some. The top ten clones hold approximately 1.9% of a sample with 50,000 to 60,000 clones, around four fifths of them seen once. Single viable CD3+CD4+CD8-CD45RO+ cells were sorted as the memory CD4+ T cells. The sample comprised memory CD4+ T cells from blood. The receptors originated from an adult in good health and CMV-seropositive.

The V gene is TRBV9, the J gene TRBJ1-1, with 8 bases identical to TRBD1. J lost 1 base, V lost 2 bases, and 1 base had no gene match. The CDR3 spans 14 residues. Germline CDR1 and CDR2: SGDLS and YYNGEE. Here the CDR3 reads CASSVGTGNTEAFF. CDR3 sequence (DNA): TGTGCCAGCAGCGTCGGGACAGGGAACACTGAAGCTTTCTTT. Variable domain in full (rest from reference TRBV9 and TRBJ1-1): DSGVTQTPKHLITATGQRVTLRCSPRSGDLSVYWYQQSLDQGLQFLIQYYNGEERAKGNILERFSAQQFPDLHSELNLSSLELGDSALYFCASSVGTGNTEAFFGQGTRLTVV.

J is TRBJ2-5 and V is TRBV9; 7 bases are a match to TRBD2. The V gene end was trimmed by 7 bases and the J gene end by 0 bases; junction bases not matched to a gene: 3. The CDR3 runs 13 residues. CDR1 is SGDLS and CDR2 is YYNGEE in the germline V gene. The CDR3 is CASGGDYQETQYF. In DNA, the CDR3 is TGTGCCAGCGGGGGGGACTACCAAGAGACCCAGTACTTC.

This rearrangement joins TRBV11-2 to TRBJ1-2; D gene unclear. The CDR3 contains 11 residues. Germline V gene data show CDR1 as SGHAT and CDR2 as FQNNGV. V lost 5 bases and J 6 bases, leaving 7 bases between the germline ends. The chain's CDR3 is CASSAPDGYTF. CDR3 DNA: TGTGCCAGCAGCGCCCCAGATGGCTACACCTTC.

The CDR3 DNA reads as TGTGCCAGCAGCTTAGAACTAGCGGGGGCCGGGGAGCTGTTTTTT. It codes for CASSLELAGAGELFF. V and J are TRBV7-2 and TRBJ2-2, with 11 bases matching TRBD2. The germline gives CDR1 SGHTA, CDR2 FQGNSA. J was trimmed by 6 bases and V by 1 base; bases with no gene match: 1. The CDR3 is 15 amino acids.

The chain combines TRBV5-3 with TRBJ1-2, with D hard to call. TRBV5-3 belongs to the ORF category, with a function that is uncertain. The length of the CDR3 is 15 residues. V was shortened by 0 bases and J by 6 bases, with 15 bases between the two germline ends. The DNA for the CDR3 is TGTGCCAGAAGCTTGGGGGCAGCTCCTGGGAATGGCTACACCTTC. Its translation: CARSLGAAPGNGYTF.

V is TRBV29-1 and J is TRBJ2-3; D remains unclear. This CDR3 region has 16 residues. V was trimmed by 6 bases and J by 6 bases, leaving 25 bases between them. From germline, CDR1 is SQVTM and CDR2 ANQGSEA. DNA for the CDR3: TGCAGCGTCCAACCCTCCTCGGATATGGTTTCCGATACGCAGTATTTT. Translating it yields CSVQPSSDMVSDTQYF.

The chain links TRBV7-9 to TRBJ1-6; D uncertain. Trimming removed 2 bases at V and 8 bases at J, with 10 bases between. CDR3 length: 14 residues. CDR1 SEHNR and CDR2 FQNEAQ come from the germline V gene (reference sequence). CDR3 sequence reads: CASSLRGFYSPLHF. CDR3 bases: TGTGCCAGCAGCTTACGGGGTTTCTATTCACCCCTCCACTTT.

This clone was recorded a few times. The chain links TRBV7-9 to TRBJ2-3; the D call may be TRBD1 or TRBD2 (5 bases each). V lost 5 bases and J 1 base, leaving 13 bases between the germline ends. The CDR3 length is 15 residues. The germline V gene has CDR1 SEHNR and CDR2 FQNEAQ (reference sequence). CDR3 in DNA: TGTGCCAGCAGCCCAGGGTCGAGGGGCACAGATACGCAGTATTTT. It specifies CASSPGSRGTDTQYF.

This clone was found once. The chain uses TRBV5-4 and TRBJ2-3; 11 nucleotides line up with TRBD2. CDR1 is SGHNT and CDR2 is YYREEE in the germline V gene (reference sequence). The ends lost 4 bases at V and 2 bases at J; junction bases unmatched: 6. The CDR3 runs to 16 residues. In DNA, the CDR3 is TGTGCCAGCAGCCCGGGGACTAGCGGAAACACAGATACGCAGTATTTT. Its translation: CASSPGTSGNTDTQYF.

The chain has TRBV5-6 and TRBJ1-4; TRBD1 aligns across 10 bases. Germline assignment: CDR1 SGHDT and CDR2 YYEEEE. V lost 4 bases to trimming and J lost 5 bases; unmatched junction nucleotides: 11. The CDR3 consists of 17 residues. The CDR3 DNA sequence: TGTGCCAGCAGCCAGCTAAACGAGGACAGGGGGAATGAAAAACTGTTTTTT. Translating it yields CASSQLNEDRGNEKLFF.

J is TRBJ1-1 and V is TRBV19; TRBD1 matches 10 bases. The germline CDR1 and CDR2 sequences are LNHDA and SQIVND (reference sequence). J gave up 10 bases and V 6 bases, and 5 bases lay outside the gene matches. This CDR3 is 12 amino acids long. CDR3 nucleotides: TGTGCCAGTAGAAACGGACAGGGGGGAGCTTTCTTT. Encoded protein: CASRNGQGGAFF. Together with reference TRBV19 and TRBJ1-1, the CDR3 gives the full variable domain: DGGITQSPKYLFRKEGQNVTLSCEQNLNHDAMYWYRQDPGQGLRLIYYSQIVNDFQKGDIAEGYSVSREKKESFPLTVTSAQKNPTAFYLCASRNGQGGAFFGQGTRLTVV.

This clone has just one count. This sequence joins TRBV7-2 and TRBJ1-6; TRBD1 matches 7 bases. The germline V gene encodes CDR1 SGHTA and CDR2 FQGNSA. The CDR3 contains 15 residues. The trim removed 5 bases at V and 7 bases at J, leaving 8 bases unmatched. The CDR3 here is CASSTGQRMNSPLHF. The DNA for the CDR3 is TGTGCCAGCAGCACGGGACAGCGGATGAATTCACCCCTCCACTTT.

The table lists this clone with a few counts. J is TRBJ2-7 and V is TRBV7-2, with 7 bases identical to TRBD1. CDR1 and CDR2 from the germline V gene are SGHTA and FQGNSA. The CDR3 has 17 residues. Trimming took 4 bases from V and 3 from J; bases not matched to a gene: 15. The DNA for the CDR3 is TGTGCCAGCAGCTCCCTAAATGACAGGGCAGGACTCTACGAGCAGTACTTC. Translation gives CASSSLNDRAGLYEQYF.

V usage is TRBV6-6 and J usage is TRBJ1-1; D remains ambiguous. Per germline, CDR1 MNHNY and CDR2 SVGAGI (reference sequence). The CDR3 is 14 residues long. Trimming took 2 bases from V and 4 from J, leaving 11 bases between them. CDR3 sequence reads: CASSYSSGSTEAFF. CDR3 DNA sequence: TGTGCCAGCAGTTACAGCAGTGGGAGCACTGAAGCTTTCTTT.

The chain uses TRBV7-2 and TRBJ2-1; TRBD2 agrees at 10 bases. V was pared by 4 bases and J by 7 bases, with 7 bases of the junction left unmatched. CDR1 is SGHTA, CDR2 FQGNSA, per germline. CDR3 length: 15 amino acids. As DNA, the CDR3 is TGTGCCAGCAGCTCCGGGACTAGCGATTTAAATGAGCAGTTCTTC. Protein sequence: CASSSGTSDLNEQFF.

This chain connects TRBV9 to TRBJ1-6; no clear D gene. V lost 1 base and J lost 7, with 6 bases in between. Germline V gives CDR1 SGDLS, CDR2 YYNGEE. This CDR3 is built from 13 residues. CDR3 nucleotides: TGTGCCAGCAGCGTATACCAGAATTCACCCCTCCACTTT. Translation gives CASSVYQNSPLHF.

The chain has TRBV10-3 and TRBJ2-3; 10 bases agree with TRBD2. CDR3 length: 14 residues. Trimming cost V 5 bases and J 3 bases; bases outside gene matches: 2. Germline CDR1 ENHRY, CDR2 SYGVKD. DNA for the CDR3: TGTGCCATCAGTACTAGCGGGACGACAGATACGCAGTATTTT. It encodes CAISTSGTTDTQYF.

The chain is built from TRBV7-8 and TRBJ2-7; 7 bases are a match to TRBD2. With 0 bases clipped from V and 2 bases from J, the junction kept 7 bases outside the gene matches. The CDR3 runs 16 residues. The germline gives CDR1 SGHVS, CDR2 FQNEAQ. CDR3 sequence: CASSLAGGEAAYEQYF. CDR3 in DNA: TGTGCCAGCAGCTTAGCGGGGGGGGAGGCCGCCTACGAGCAGTACTTC.

The V call is TRBV4-1, the J call TRBJ2-2; tentative D call: TRBD2 (6 bases). The CDR3 spans 17 residues. Trimming took off 1 base at V and 5 bases at J, with 17 bases between the two ends. The germline CDR1 and CDR2 sequences are MGHRA and YSYEKL. The DNA of the CDR3 is TGCGCCAGCAGCCAAGGGAGGGCACGAGGGAAGACCGGGGAGCTGTTTTTT. It encodes CASSQGRARGKTGELFF.

The V and J genes are TRBV2 and TRBJ1-3, with D tentatively TRBD1 (5 bases). This CDR3 is built from 13 residues. The germline gives CDR1 SNHLY, CDR2 FYNNEI. Trimming shortened V by 7 bases and J by 3 bases, and 10 bases separated the two germline ends. CDR3 DNA sequence: TGTGCCAGCACAGGGTTGGGTGGAAACACCATATATTTT. It encodes CASTGLGGNTIYF. The full variable domain, in which reference TRBV2 and TRBJ1-3 provide the parts outside the CDR3, is EPEVTQTPSHQVTQMGQEVILRCVPISNHLYFYWYRQILGQKVEFLVSFYNNEISEKSEIFDDQFSVERPDGSNFTLKIRSTKLEDSAMYFCASTGLGGNTIYFGEGSWLTVV.

The chain uses TRBV5-1 and TRBJ1-2; D unresolved. Germline CDR1 reads SGHRS; CDR2 reads YFSETQ. The CDR3 runs to 14 residues. Trimming took 0 bases from V and 2 from J, leaving 8 bases between them. The CDR3 DNA reads as TGCGCCAGCAGCTTGGAGCCACGCAACTATGGCTACACCTTC. Translating gives CASSLEPRNYGYTF.

The chain has TRBV10-2 and TRBJ1-1; TRBD1 agrees at 10 bases. Germline V gives CDR1 WSHSY, CDR2 SAAADI. V lost 4 bases, J lost 1 base, and 3 bases stayed unmatched. The CDR3 length is 15 residues. The CDR3 DNA reads as TGCGCCAGCAGTGGGACAGGGGGGCAGAACACTGAAGCTTTCTTT. This encodes CASSGTGGQNTEAFF.

About this clone itself: Mismatch with germline at one junction end may stem from a read error. V usage is TRBV7-7 and J usage is TRBJ2-4, with TRBD1 matching over 7 bases. Germline-derived CDR1 and CDR2 are SSHAT and FNYEAQ (reference sequence). CDR3 length equals 13 residues. CDR3 nucleotides: TGTGCTAGCAGCTTAGCGCAGGGGGACATTCAGTACTTC. The encoded protein is CASSLAQGDIQYF.

The rearrangement joins TRBV28 to TRBJ2-7; 7 nucleotides align to TRBD2. This CDR3 spans 13 amino acids. CDR1 and CDR2 (germline): MDHEN, SYDVKM. The V segment lost 7 bases and the J segment 3 bases; nucleotides outside the gene matches: 6. CDR3 DNA: TGTGCCAGCAAGCGGCGGGAGATCTACGAGCAGTACTTC. Encoded protein: CASKRREIYEQYF. Supplemented by reference TRBV28 and TRBJ2-7, the full variable domain reads DVKVTQSSRYLVKRTGEKVFLECVQDMDHENMFWYRQDPGLGLRLIYFSYDVKMKEKGDIPEGYSVSREKKERFSLILESASTNQTSMYLCASKRREIYEQYFGPGTRLTVT.

This sequence joins TRBV11-2 and TRBJ2-2; D call uncertain. The V end was cut by 0 bases, the J end by 1 base, with 3 bases between. Germline CDR1 is SGHAT and CDR2 is FQNNGV. The CDR3 covers 14 residues. CDR3 amino acids: CASSLDGNTGELFF. The CDR3 nucleotides are TGTGCCAGCAGCTTAGATGGGAACACCGGGGAGCTGTTTTTT.

This sequence joins TRBV5-1 and TRBJ2-2; 7 nucleotides agree with TRBD2. This CDR3 has 15 amino acids. Losses at the gene ends were 0 bases for V and 4 bases for J; bases not matched to a gene: 3. The germline CDR1 and CDR2 sequences are SGHRS and YFSETQ. DNA of the CDR3: TGCGCCAGCAGCTTGGCAGGGAGGGGCACCGGGGAGCTGTTTTTT. Protein: CASSLAGRGTGELFF.

This clone is a singleton in its sample. The rearrangement joins TRBV18 to TRBJ2-3; 8 nucleotides line up with TRBD1. CDR1 KGHSH and CDR2 LQKENI come from the germline V gene. The CDR3 runs 13 residues. V lost 6 bases and J lost 4; bases outside the gene matches: 3. DNA for the CDR3: TGTGCCAGCTCGACAGGGGTATCAGATACGCAGTATTTT. This encodes CASSTGVSDTQYF.

A few counts support this clone. This chain links TRBV5-1 with TRBJ2-3, with D possibly TRBD1 on 6 matching bases. Germline CDR1 SGHRS, CDR2 YFSETQ. The CDR3 runs 16 residues. Trimming took off 0 bases at V and 1 base at J, with 12 bases between the two ends. Here the CDR3 reads CASSLGQESRTDTQYF. The CDR3 region has the DNA TGCGCCAGCAGCTTGGGACAGGAGAGCCGCACAGATACGCAGTATTTT.

The chain is built from TRBV4-3 and TRBJ2-1; unclear D gene. This CDR3 has 17 amino acids. CDR1 and CDR2 from the germline V gene are LGHNA and YSLEER. The V end lost 1 base, the J end lost 5 bases, and 18 bases lay between the germline ends. The chain's CDR3 is CASSQGKWALTNNEQFF. The CDR3 DNA reads TGCGCCAGCAGCCAAGGGAAGTGGGCCTTGACAAACAATGAGCAGTTCTTC.

This sequence joins TRBV18 and TRBJ1-1; no firm D call. Trimming took 6 bases from V and 3 from J, leaving 11 bases between them. The CDR3 covers 13 residues. Germline-derived CDR1 and CDR2 are KGHSH and LQKENI. In nucleotides, the CDR3 is TGTGCCAGCTCGCCTCTGGAGGACACTGAAGCTTTCTTT. It is translated as CASSPLEDTEAFF.

This clone showed up just a few times. V gene TRBV7-6 combines with J gene TRBJ1-1; 7 nucleotides align to TRBD1. Germline CDR1 SGHVS, CDR2 FNYEAQ. This CDR3 has 13 residues. Trimming at V came to 8 bases and at J to 5 bases, leaving 8 bases not matched to a gene. DNA for the CDR3: TGTGCCAGCTCCCGGGGCAGGGGGACTGAAGCTTTCTTT. It is translated as CASSRGRGTEAFF.

This chain joins TRBV7-2 and TRBJ2-5, with D perhaps being TRBD1 or TRBD2 (5 bases each). V was trimmed by 7 bases and J by 8 bases, leaving 20 bases between them. This CDR3 has 14 residues. Looked up from germline, CDR1 is SGHTA and CDR2 is FQGNSA. The CDR3 DNA is TGTGCCAGCAAAAGAACCCCAGTGGGGGAAACCCAGTACTTC. This codes for CASKRTPVGETQYF.